This paragraph covers one TCR beta chain sequence. Its antigen has not been determined. Qualities for individual bases were not recorded, and no much larger clone is one base off. The immunoSEQ Assay, a bias-controlled multiplex PCR, was used to amplify TCRbeta CDR3 regions from genomic DNA. In the original analysis: Within the assay, amplification of reference gene primers was used to estimate how many nucleated cells each sample contained. Sequence reads were collapsed and filtered to measure the absolute abundance of every unique TCRbeta CDR3 rearrangement. For each sample, productive Simpson clonality was calculated as the square root of Simpson's diversity index over productive rearrangements. Not all clones reach the TCRdb copy of this immuneACCESS table, which keeps in-frame sequences only. Checked studies attribute under half of the gap to unresolved V genes and leave the rest unexplained. Clone size and V and J calls were adopted from that table, with D and trimming inferred from the DNA. This sample holds hundreds of thousands of clones; around 86% were observed only once. The ten largest account for around 1.8% of the sample.

The sample is drawn from a study of blood T cell repertoires in COVID-19 (dated by TCRdb to the early 2020s). Some background on the complete study: Samples covering the acute and convalescent phases of COVID-19 were provided by collaborators in the United States, Italy and Spain. Samples came from the ongoing ImmuneRACE study (first 160 participants) plus 1,254 subjects from 6 global collaborators. Where HLA class I and class II types were available, the types were taken from metadata supplied by the sample provider, not from assay-based typing. Deeply sampled blood TCRbeta repertoires from subjects exposed to, actively infected with, or recovered from COVID-19 were included in the dataset. The material from the prospective study consisted of cDNA or gDNA derived from T cells, B-cell-depleted T cells, or PBMCs. The sample metadata nearly always contained a de-identified subject ID, COVID-19 status, age in years and sex. The repertoires were released in a freely available public database intended as a resource for research on the immune response to SARS-CoV-2.

Study-wide findings and limitations: The amount of clinical and demographic metadata varied by source and participant and was provided uncurated.

Here V drops 8 bases and J drops 7 bases, and the junction holds 11 bases not matched to any gene. Via the germline V gene, CDR1 is SNHLY and CDR2 FYNNEI. The CDR3, from cysteine to phenylalanine, totals 15 residues. The entry retains the CDR3 DNA only, 45 bases that are in frame from base 1. Participants in the prospective study were aged roughly 18 to 95 years, lived in more than 20 United States geographic areas, and enrolled through a virtual design. To assign participants to cohorts, the prospective study relied on clinical history that participants themselves reported in a screening survey and a study questionnaire. Recovered participants in ImmuneRACE Cohort 3 were defined as having two consecutive negative NP/OP PCR tests, clearance from a healthcare professional, or resolution of symptoms. Mobile phlebotomists in the prospective study collected whole blood, serum and a nasopharyngeal or oropharyngeal swab from every participant. Participants in the prospective study had the option to provide additional blood draws and questionnaires over an approximately 2-month period. Before DNA extraction, prospective study blood samples were shipped either frozen or at room temperature.

The specimen sequenced was PBMCs or T cells enriched from blood (not recorded which). The rearranged chain carries TRBV2 and TRBJ1-6, with 7 junctional bases fitting TRBD1. The TCR sequence derives from a man aged 40-50 years who had recovered from COVID-19. The CDR3 loop reads CASSVQGSRNSPLHF. In nucleotide form, the sequence is TGTGCCAGCTCCGTACAGGGGAGTAGGAATTCACCCCTCCACTTT.